The 9 T cell receptor beta chains listed next were all sequenced from one sample in a study of blood T cell repertoires in COVID-19. Using immunoSEQ multiplex PCR, the repertoire was profiled, and TCRdb retains in-frame clones only, with some absent. The sample lists about 400,000 clones, more than 75% seen once, with about 2.9% in the top ten. Sample: peripheral blood. Receptor source: a human donor in a cohort sampled during active COVID-19.

The rearrangement joins TRBV19 to TRBJ1-1; no firm D call. Per the germline V gene, CDR1 is LNHDA and CDR2 is SQIVND (reference sequence). CDR3 length: 13 residues. V dropped 3 bases and J dropped 7 bases, with 12 bases sitting between them. For the CDR3, the DNA is TGTGCCAGTAGTATCCGGGCCGCGGGTGAAGCTTTCTTT. Protein: CASSIRAAGEAFF.

The rearrangement uses TRBV6-5 and TRBJ1-3; 11 nucleotides line up with TRBD1. The CDR3 loop spans 14 amino acids. CDR1 is MNHEY, CDR2 SVGAGI, per germline. The V segment lost 6 bases and the J segment 9 bases; nucleotides outside the gene matches: 7. CDR3 in DNA: TGTGCCAGCAGAGCGGACAGGGGGCCGCTCACCATATATTTT. It translates to CASRADRGPLTIYF.

The rearrangement links TRBV5-4 to TRBJ1-5; a weak D match, TRBD1 (5 bases). The germline CDR1 and CDR2 sequences are SGHNT and YYREEE (reference sequence). The length of the CDR3 is 15 residues. V was clipped by 0 bases and J by 2 bases, with 9 bases between them. The CDR3 DNA reads as TGTGCCAGCAGCTTGGGGGGGGATGGCAATCAGCCCCAGCATTTT. It specifies CASSLGGDGNQPQHF.

V and J are TRBV6-6 and TRBJ2-4, with D perhaps TRBD1 (5 bases). Germline CDR1 and CDR2: MNHNY and SVGAGI (reference sequence). Deletions cut 2 bases from V and 3 bases from J, with 11 bases between. This CDR3 has 15 amino acids. The CDR3 DNA follows: TGTGCCAGCAGTTACCCTGACAGTATCAAAAACATTCAGTACTTC. Protein product: CASSYPDSIKNIQYF.

The gene calls are TRBV5-8 and TRBJ1-5, with TRBD1 matching 8 bases. V lost 0 bases, J lost 7 bases, and 3 bases stayed unmatched. The CDR3 totals 14 residues. Looked up from germline, CDR1 is SGHTS and CDR2 is YDEGEE. The CDR3 region is CASSLGTGRQPQHF. The CDR3 nucleotides are TGTGCCAGCAGCTTGGGGACAGGGAGGCAGCCCCAGCATTTT.

V gene TRBV4-1 combines with J gene TRBJ2-7; perhaps TRBD2 as D (6 bases). This CDR3 has 15 amino acids. The ends were cut back, 4 bases at V and 3 bases at J, with 16 bases in the middle. The V gene's germline CDR1 is MGHRA and CDR2 YSYEKL. This CDR3 reads CASSRSGQGDYEQYF. CDR3 sequence (DNA): TGCGCCAGCAGCCGGAGCGGGCAGGGAGACTACGAGCAGTACTTC.

In DNA, the CDR3 is TGTGCCAGCAGGGGTTATCGGGGGGCCTACGAGCAGTACTTC. Protein product: CASRGYRGAYEQYF. The chain recombines TRBV6-5 with TRBJ2-7, with 7 positions matching TRBD2. CDR1 and CDR2 from the germline V gene are MNHEY and SVGAGI. Trimming at V came to 6 bases and at J to 2 bases, leaving 7 bases not matched to a gene. The CDR3 loop spans 14 amino acids.

The rearrangement joins TRBV7-9 to TRBJ2-7; a weak D match, TRBD2 (6 bases). Trimming took 4 bases from V and 6 from J, leaving 16 bases between them. The CDR3 is 14 amino acids. Per the germline V gene, CDR1 is SEHNR and CDR2 is FQNEAQ (reference sequence). For the CDR3, the DNA is TGTGCCAGCAGCTGGGCGGGGACGGCTCTCGAGCAGTACTTC. Its protein product is CASSWAGTALEQYF.

This chain uses TRBV10-3 with TRBJ2-7; D possibly corresponds to TRBD2 (5 bases). The CDR3 totals 15 residues. Trimming shortened V by 4 bases and J by 3 bases, and 16 bases separated the two germline ends. The germline gives CDR1 ENHRY, CDR2 SYGVKD. The CDR3 region has the DNA TGTGCCATCAGTGGGGTGGGAGAGGACCTCTACGAGCAGTACTTC. Its translation: CAISGVGEDLYEQYF.